Below are 22 T cell receptor beta chains sequenced from a single sample in a study of early T cells in non-severe SARS-CoV-2 infection (TCRdb year 2021). Library construction relied on 5' RACE. Sequenced on a NextSeq 500. Using fastp at Q25 and MiXCR, TCRdb reprocessed the public reads and kept productive beta chains. Entries are consolidated by CDR3 protein sequence, retaining the most common genes and DNA. The sample table shows approximately 32,000 distinct CDR3 sequences, and around 6% are seen once. The top ten clones comprise 7.6% of the sample. The sequenced material came from whole blood. The receptors originated from an adult who was a healthcare worker with PCR-confirmed SARS-CoV-2 infection or an uninfected control (not recorded which).

CDR3 amino acids: CASSYRDRGHYEQYF. DNA for the CDR3: TGTGCCAGCAGTTACCGGGACAGGGGACACTACGAGCAGTACTTC. The V gene is TRBV6-5, the J gene TRBJ2-7; 10 positions agree with TRBD1. V shed 2 bases and J 3 bases; nucleotides not matched to a gene: 4. Germline V CDR1 and CDR2: MNHEY, SVGAGI. This CDR3 has 15 amino acids.

This clonotype was detected many times. CDR3 nucleotide sequence: TGTGCCAGCAGCCAAGAAGGCTTGGGAAACTCCTACAATGAGCAGTTCTTC. It encodes CASSQEGLGNSYNEQFF. The chain combines TRBV3-1 with TRBJ2-1, with no clear D. V lost 0 bases and J 0 bases, leaving 12 bases between the germline ends. Germline V lookup: CDR1 LGHDT, CDR2 YNNKEL (reference sequence). There are 17 residues in the CDR3.

This clonotype occurred many times. The chain uses TRBV7-9 and TRBJ1-5; D is unresolved. Trimming stripped 3 bases from V and 3 bases from J, with 3 bases between. CDR1 and CDR2 from the germline V gene are SEHNR and FQNEAQ (reference sequence). CDR3 length: 12 residues. CDR3 coding DNA: TGTGCCAGCAGCTTGCTCAATCAGCCCCAGCATTTT. Its protein product is CASSLLNQPQHF.

This clonotype was found many times. The genes are TRBV28 and TRBJ1-5; D remains unclear. CDR3 size: 13 residues. Trimming cost V 11 bases and J 2 bases, with 13 bases left between them. Germline lookup yields CDR1 MDHEN and CDR2 SYDVKM. CDR3: CAGSLSGNQPQHF. The CDR3 nucleotides read TGTGCCGGTTCCCTTAGCGGCAATCAGCCCCAGCATTTT.

This clonotype appeared many times. The chain employs TRBV28 and TRBJ1-5; D is unclear. CDR3 length: 16 amino acids. The ends were cut back, 2 bases at V and 0 bases at J, with 11 bases in the middle. CDR1 and CDR2 (germline): MDHEN, SYDVKM. In DNA form, the CDR3 reads TGTGCCAGCAGTTTAACGGGCGACCTTAGCAATCAGCCCCAGCATTTT. Protein: CASSLTGDLSNQPQHF.

This clonotype was seen ten or more times. A junction end diverges from the germline sequence, so it may reflect a read error. This chain connects TRBV20-1 to TRBJ1-1, with a weak D call TRBD1 (5 bases). Germline lookup yields CDR1 DFQATT and CDR2 SNEGSKA (reference sequence). The CDR3 sequence is 11 residues long. As DNA, the CDR3 is TGCAGTGCTCGAGAGGGACTCGAAGCTTTCTTT. The encoded protein is CSAREGLEAFF.

This clonotype was counted at least ten times. The DNA for the CDR3 is TGTGCCAGCAAACAAGGGATGGCGGGAGAAGAGACCCAGTACTTC. It translates to CASKQGMAGEETQYF. The rearrangement joins TRBV2 to TRBJ2-5, with TRBD2 matching 7 bases. Germline trimming cut 7 bases from V and 3 bases from J; bases unmatched to any gene: 11. This CDR3 is built from 15 residues. Germline V lookup: CDR1 SNHLY, CDR2 FYNNEI.

This clonotype appeared many times. V usage is TRBV7-6 and J usage is TRBJ1-4; possible D gene TRBD1, 5 bases. The CDR3 covers 13 residues. Germline values: CDR1 SGHVS, CDR2 FNYEAQ. V was shortened by 3 bases and J by 8 bases, with 10 bases between the two germline ends. CDR3 sequence (DNA): TGTGCCAGCAGCTTCCAGGGAGGGGAAAAACTGTTTTTT. This codes for CASSFQGGEKLFF.

The chain joins TRBV27 to TRBJ2-4; no firm D call. In germline, CDR1 is MNHEY, CDR2 SMNVEV (reference sequence). The CDR3 is 12 amino acids. The germline V and J ends were trimmed by 3 bases and 7 bases, with 7 bases remaining between them. CDR3 DNA: TGTGCCAGCAGTTTGGATCGGAACATTCAGTACTTC. As protein: CASSLDRNIQYF.

This rearrangement joins TRBV2 to TRBJ1-3; D gene uncertain. Germline-derived CDR1 and CDR2 are SNHLY and FYNNEI. The CDR3 has 14 residues. Trimming removed 5 bases from V and 2 bases from J, with 10 bases in between. The CDR3 is CASSLLDPGNTIYF. For the CDR3, the DNA is TGTGCCAGCAGTCTACTAGACCCTGGAAACACCATATATTTT.

This clonotype has at least ten counts. The chain employs TRBV14 and TRBJ2-1; possibly TRBD1 for D (6 bases). V was cut by 3 bases and J by 2 bases, with 14 bases left in between. Germline V gives CDR1 SGHDN, CDR2 FVKESK. CDR3 size: 16 residues. Here the CDR3 reads CASSQDAGATYNEQFF. CDR3 in DNA: TGTGCCAGCAGCCAGGATGCAGGGGCCACCTACAATGAGCAGTTCTTC.

This clonotype was found many times. The V gene is TRBV21-1, the J gene TRBJ2-7. TRBV21-1 represents a pseudogene. The CDR3 spans 13 residues. The CDR3 loop reads CASSKATTGEQYF. The CDR3, as DNA: TGTGCCAGCAGCAAAGCGACCACCGGCGAGCAGTACTTC.

This clonotype was seen ten or more times. This chain joins TRBV6-2 or TRBV6-3 and TRBJ2-6; D unresolved. The V gene's germline CDR1 is MNHEY and CDR2 SVGEGT. The CDR3 runs 15 residues. V gave up 5 bases and J gave up 2 bases, with 10 bases separating them. The CDR3 region is CASSPLGTGANVLTF. CDR3 in DNA: TGTGCCAGCAGTCCTTTAGGGACTGGGGCCAACGTCCTGACTTTC.

This clonotype occurred many times. The chain carries TRBV13 and TRBJ2-3, with 12 bases aligning to TRBD1. The CDR3 extends over 16 amino acids. Germline V gene lookup returns CDR1 PRHDT and CDR2 FYEKMQ (reference sequence). Unmatched junction bases numbered 5, after V lost 5 bases and J lost 2 bases. CDR3 sequence reads: CASSPGTGGFTDTQYF. The CDR3 nucleotides read TGTGCCAGCAGCCCCGGGACAGGGGGCTTCACAGATACGCAGTATTTT.

This clonotype was counted between two and nine times. The chain recombines TRBV19 with TRBJ2-7, with a possible D match to TRBD2 (6 bases). Trimming took off 4 bases at V and 7 bases at J, with 23 bases between the two ends. The CDR3 covers 16 residues. Germline V CDR1 and CDR2: LNHDA, SQIVND (reference sequence). The chain's CDR3 is CASSRNRDFGASEQYF. As DNA, the CDR3 is TGTGCCAGTAGTAGAAACCGGGACTTTGGGGCGTCGGAGCAGTACTTC.

This clonotype was recorded many times. V is TRBV6-5 and J is TRBJ2-3, with no clear D. CDR1 and CDR2 (germline): MNHEY, SVGAGI. This CDR3 has 15 residues. V was cut by 2 bases and J by 2 bases, with 11 bases left in between. This chain's CDR3 is CASSYGTDPTDTQYF. DNA of the CDR3: TGTGCCAGCAGTTACGGTACAGACCCCACAGATACGCAGTATTTT.

There are many counts of this clonotype. This chain links TRBV15 with TRBJ2-7, with a possible D match to TRBD1 (7 bases). CDR1 LNHNV and CDR2 YYDKDF come from the germline V gene (reference sequence). The CDR3 consists of 14 residues. V lost 6 bases, J lost 2 bases, and 14 bases lay in between. CDR3 sequence: CATRRGGTAYEQYF. For the CDR3, the DNA is TGTGCCACCAGGAGGGGCGGGACAGCCTACGAGCAGTACTTC.

This clonotype was picked up many times. This chain uses TRBV6-5 with TRBJ2-7; 11 bases are a match to TRBD2. The CDR3 loop spans 14 amino acids. Germline values: CDR1 MNHEY, CDR2 SVGAGI. Losses at the gene ends were 7 bases for V and 3 bases for J; bases not matched to a gene: 5. This CDR3 reads CASKPGLAGYEQYF. The CDR3 DNA is TGTGCCAGCAAACCAGGACTAGCGGGCTACGAGCAGTACTTC.

This clonotype came up a few times. This chain links TRBV7-9 with TRBJ1-4; 8 bases align to TRBD1. The CDR3 is made up of 16 amino acids. Germline CDR1 reads SEHNR; CDR2 reads FQNEAQ (reference sequence). With 1 base clipped from V and 3 bases from J, the junction kept 4 bases outside the gene matches. CDR3 sequence: CASSLGQGWANEKLFF. The CDR3 DNA reads TGTGCCAGCAGCTTAGGACAGGGGTGGGCTAATGAAAAACTGTTTTTT.

This clonotype was counted ten times or more. This sequence joins TRBV5-1 and TRBJ1-4; D remains ambiguous. V was shortened by 1 base and J by 8 bases, with 9 bases between the two germline ends. Germline CDR1 is SGHRS and CDR2 is YFSETQ. The CDR3 extends over 13 amino acids. The CDR3 DNA reads TGCGCCAGCAGCTTGACGGCAAAGGAAAAACTGTTTTTT. It translates to CASSLTAKEKLFF.

This clonotype was seen at least ten times. This rearrangement joins TRBV27 to TRBJ2-1; maybe TRBD2 (7 bases). The CDR3 covers 15 residues. CDR1 and CDR2 (germline): MNHEY, SMNVEV (reference sequence). V lost 2 bases, J lost 8 bases, and 16 bases lay in between. CDR3 residues: CASSLGRGEPHEQFF. For the CDR3, the DNA is TGTGCCAGCAGTTTAGGGAGGGGGGAGCCCCATGAGCAGTTCTTC.

The V and J genes are TRBV12-5 and TRBJ1-2; 11 bases are shared with TRBD1. V shed 5 bases and J 7 bases; nucleotides not matched to a gene: 9. This CDR3 spans 15 amino acids. Germline V gene data show CDR1 as LGHNT and CDR2 as FRNRAP. Here the CDR3 reads CASGTRTGGWIGYTF. The CDR3 region has the DNA TGTGCTAGTGGTACGCGGACAGGGGGCTGGATTGGCTACACCTTC. The full variable domain, completed using reference TRBV12-5 and TRBJ1-2, is DARVTQTPRHKVTEMGQEVTMRCQPILGHNTVFWYRQTMMQGLELLAYFRNRAPLDDSGMPKDRFSAEMPDATLATLKIQPSEPRDSAVYFCASGTRTGGWIGYTFGSGTRLTVV.